Listed below are T cell receptor beta chains from one sample, sequenced in a study of cytomegalovirus exposure and HLA in healthy donors. Only in-frame clones appear in the TCRdb table, and some are missing; sequencing was by immunoSEQ multiplex PCR. The table records around 160,000 clones, 68% of them present only once. The material sequenced was PBMCs. These receptor sequences come from a man aged 45-65 years in good health and CMV-seronegative. The CDR3 runs from the conserved cysteine through the conserved F or W. A D gene is named only where the DNA matches it firmly. Clone size is stated in some rows and not others, as once, few, many or a class when expanded.

abundance	j_gene	d_gene	v_gene	CDR3aa	CDR3nt
NA	TRBJ2-3	NA	TRBV19	CASSFGTDTQYF	TGTGCCAGTAGTTTCGGCACAGATACGCAGTATTTT
once	TRBJ1-4	NA	TRBV7-2	CASSLDGGNGEKLFF	TGTGCCAGCAGCCTCGACGGAGGGAACGGGGAAAAACTGTTTTTT
NA	TRBJ1-3	TRBD1	TRBV7-8	CASSSVPGQGVGGNTIYF	TGTGCCAGCAGCTCCGTGCCGGGACAGGGCGTAGGAGGAAACACCATATATTTT
NA	TRBJ2-7	TRBD1	TRBV4-2	CASSLVRDRAYEQYF	TGTGCCAGCAGCTTAGTCCGGGACAGGGCCTACGAGCAGTACTTC
few	TRBJ2-5	TRBD1	TRBV2	CASSRGTVQETQYF	TGTGCCAGCAGCCGAGGGACAGTCCAAGAGACCCAGTACTTC
NA	TRBJ2-2	NA	TRBV11-3	CASSSGDVNTGELFF	TGTGCCAGCAGCTCAGGGGACGTTAACACCGGGGAGCTGTTTTTT
few	TRBJ2-1	NA	TRBV25-1	CASSDDGGDEQFF	TGTGCCAGCAGTGACGACGGGGGAGATGAGCAGTTCTTC
NA	TRBJ1-2	NA	TRBV6-5	CASSYGRGWNYGYTF	TGTGCCAGCAGTTACGGGAGGGGCTGGAACTATGGCTACACCTTC
NA	TRBJ2-3	NA	TRBV7-2	CASSLVSGSTDTQYF	TGTGCCAGCAGCTTAGTTTCCGGTTCCACAGATACGCAGTATTTT
NA	TRBJ1-4	TRBD1	TRBV5-6	CASSSRGLGTNEKLFF	TGTGCCAGCAGCTCCAGGGGGCTGGGGACTAATGAAAAACTGTTTTTT
NA	TRBJ2-7	NA	TRBV10-3	CAISEYEYEQYF	TGTGCCATCAGTGAGTACGAATACGAGCAGTACTTC
NA	TRBJ2-3	NA	TRBV5-6	CASSPSPENEDTQYF	TGTGCCAGCAGCCCTAGCCCGGAAAACGAAGATACGCAGTATTTT
NA	TRBJ2-7	NA	TRBV7-9	CASSLQRGYEQYF	TGTGCCAGCAGCTTACAACGCGGCTACGAGCAGTACTTC
NA	TRBJ2-7	TRBD1	TRBV6-5	CASSFGQGLSYEQYF	TGTGCCAGCAGTTTTGGACAGGGACTGTCCTACGAGCAGTACTTC
NA	TRBJ2-1	TRBD1	TRBV5-1	CASSLEGGTYNEQFF	TGCGCCAGCAGCTTGGAAGGGGGCACCTACAATGAGCAGTTCTTC
NA	TRBJ1-4	TRBD1	TRBV6-6	CASRPGQAGEKLFF	TGTGCCAGCAGACCCGGACAGGCGGGGGAAAAACTGTTTTTT
NA	TRBJ1-6	NA	TRBV28	CASSLSGAQRYNSPLHF	TGTGCCAGCAGCCTATCAGGGGCCCAGAGGTATAATTCACCCCTCCACTTT
NA	TRBJ1-2	TRBD1	TRBV5-1	CASSLIQGGYGYTF	TGCGCCAGCAGCTTGATTCAGGGGGGCTATGGCTACACCTTC
NA	TRBJ1-1	TRBD1	TRBV28	CASRPQGARAEAFF	TGTGCCAGCAGACCCCAGGGGGCTCGCGCTGAAGCTTTCTTT
NA	TRBJ2-7	TRBD2	TRBV6-4	CASSDSTSLNYEQYF	TGTGCCAGCAGTGACTCGACTAGCCTCAACTACGAGCAGTACTTC
NA	TRBJ1-1	NA	TRBV7-2	CASSFRAQAEAFF	TGTGCCAGCAGCTTCAGGGCCCAGGCCGAAGCTTTCTTT
NA	TRBJ2-2	NA	TRBV28	CASSLRGSRTGELFF	TGTGCCAGCAGTTTACGGGGTTCGAGGACCGGGGAGCTGTTTTTT
few	TRBJ1-1	NA	TRBV18	CASSPQGGDTEAFF	TGTGCCAGCTCACCACAAGGCGGCGACACTGAAGCTTTCTTT
NA	TRBJ2-5	NA	TRBV6-5	CASSPGLAQETQYF	TGTGCCAGCAGCCCCGGACTCGCTCAAGAGACCCAGTACTTC
few	TRBJ1-1	TRBD1	TRBV2	CASSAKTGVAFF	TGTGCCAGCAGTGCCAAGACAGGGGTAGCTTTCTTT
NA	TRBJ2-2	TRBD2	TRBV2	CASSYSGGNTGELFF	TGTGCCAGCAGTTATAGCGGGGGGAACACCGGGGAGCTGTTTTTT
NA	TRBJ1-2	TRBD1	TRBV5-4	CASSPGQGAFGYTF	TGTGCCAGCAGCCCGGGACAGGGGGCTTTTGGCTACACCTTC
NA	TRBJ1-1	TRBD1	TRBV5-1	CASSLGPTGVNTEAFF	TGCGCCAGCAGCTTAGGCCCGACAGGGGTGAACACTGAAGCTTTCTTT
NA	TRBJ1-4	NA	TRBV27	CASSSSTGTTNEKLFF	TGTGCCAGCAGTTCCTCCACAGGGACAACTAATGAAAAACTGTTTTTT
few	TRBJ2-3	NA	TRBV2	CASTREFTDTQYF	TGTGCCAGCACCCGGGAGTTCACAGATACGCAGTATTTT
NA	TRBJ1-4	TRBD1	TRBV7-4	CASSLATPGQIISATNEKLFF	TGTGCCAGCAGCTTAGCAACTCCGGGACAGATTATAAGTGCAACTAATGAAAAACTGTTTTTT
NA	TRBJ1-3	NA	TRBV5-1	CASSPRLRQGGSGNTIYF	TGCGCCAGCAGCCCGAGGCTGAGGCAGGGTGGCTCTGGAAACACCATATATTTT
NA	TRBJ2-7	TRBD1	TRBV6-5	CASSQDREQYF	TGTGCCAGCAGTCAGGACAGGGAGCAGTACTTC
NA	TRBJ2-7	TRBD2	TRBV28	CASGKGLALEQYF	TGTGCCAGCGGGAAGGGACTAGCCCTCGAGCAGTACTTC
NA	TRBJ1-2	NA	TRBV5-1	CASSVTDRNIYGYTF	TGCGCCAGCAGCGTGACAGACAGGAACATCTATGGCTACACCTTC
NA	TRBJ2-5	TRBD1	TRBV9	CASSPGTGAQETQYF	TGTGCCAGCAGCCCCGGGACAGGGGCTCAAGAGACCCAGTACTTC
few	TRBJ1-2	NA	TRBV4-1	CASSQEQGPRGYTF	TGCGCCAGCAGCCAAGAGCAGGGTCCTCGGGGCTACACCTTC
NA	TRBJ2-3	TRBD2	TRBV7-7	CASSLEARTSGGSTDTQYF	TGTGCTAGCAGCTTAGAGGCCCGTACTAGCGGGGGGAGCACAGATACGCAGTATTTT
few	TRBJ1-5	NA	TRBV6-6	CASSYGQPNQPQHF	TGTGCCAGCAGTTACGGACAGCCGAATCAGCCCCAGCATTTT
NA	TRBJ1-6	TRBD1	TRBV19	CASSKGQVEHNSPLHF	TGTGCCAGTAGTAAAGGACAGGTGGAGCATAATTCACCCCTCCACTTT
NA	TRBJ2-5	NA	TRBV20-1	CSARVQETQYF	TGCAGTGCTAGAGTCCAGGAGACCCAGTACTTC
NA	TRBJ2-2	TRBD2	TRBV5-5	CASSPQGLAGGTGELFF	TGTGCCAGCAGCCCCCAGGGACTAGCGGGGGGCACCGGGGAGCTGTTTTTT
NA	TRBJ2-7	NA	TRBV5-1	CASSFQGSEQYF	TGCGCCAGCAGCTTCCAGGGTTCCGAGCAGTACTTC
NA	TRBJ2-5	NA	TRBV2	CASSERGFVETQYF	TGTGCCAGCAGTGAACGGGGGTTCGTAGAGACCCAGTACTTC
NA	TRBJ1-2	NA	TRBV4-3	CASSHAWGGPANYGYTF	TGCGCCAGCAGCCATGCCTGGGGGGGGCCGGCAAACTATGGCTACACCTTC
NA	TRBJ2-1	TRBD2	TRBV5-1	CASSLTSGGNNEQFF	TGCGCCAGCAGCCTGACTAGCGGGGGCAACAATGAGCAGTTCTTC